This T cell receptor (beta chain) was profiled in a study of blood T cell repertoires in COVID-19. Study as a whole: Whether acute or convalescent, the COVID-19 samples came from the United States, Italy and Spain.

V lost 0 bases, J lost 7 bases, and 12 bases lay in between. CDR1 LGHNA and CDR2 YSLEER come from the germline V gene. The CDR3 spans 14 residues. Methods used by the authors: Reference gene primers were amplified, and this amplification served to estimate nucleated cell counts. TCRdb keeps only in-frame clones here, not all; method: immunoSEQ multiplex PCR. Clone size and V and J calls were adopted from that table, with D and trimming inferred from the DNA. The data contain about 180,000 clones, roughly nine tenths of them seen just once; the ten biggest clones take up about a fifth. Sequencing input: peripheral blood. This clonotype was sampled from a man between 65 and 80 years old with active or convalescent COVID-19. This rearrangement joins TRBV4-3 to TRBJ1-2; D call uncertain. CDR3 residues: CASSQDSAEAGYTF. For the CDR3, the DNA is TGCGCCAGCAGCCAAGATTCGGCAGAGGCTGGCTACACCTTC.